The 15 T cell receptor beta chains given below trace back to one sample, sequenced in a study of blood T cell repertoires in COVID-19. Profiled with immunoSEQ multiplex PCR; TCRdb holds only in-frame clones, not every one. The sample includes fewer than 60,000 clones, approximately 84% of them seen just once. The material sequenced was peripheral blood. Source of these receptors: a human donor in a cohort sampled during active COVID-19.

V usage is TRBV7-3 and J usage is TRBJ2-5, with 9 bases fitting TRBD2. V gave up 5 bases and J gave up 1 base; unmatched junction bases: 5. CDR3 length equals 15 residues. The germline gives CDR1 SGHTA, CDR2 FQGTGA. The CDR3, as DNA: TGTGCCAGCAGCACCATAGCGGGGGCCCAAGAGACCCAGTACTTC. Its translation is CASSTIAGAQETQYF.

This clone came up a few times. The V and J genes are TRBV5-1 and TRBJ2-7; D not certain. Trimming stripped 4 bases from V and 1 base from J, with 12 bases between. This CDR3 has 14 residues. Looked up from germline, CDR1 is SGHRS and CDR2 is YFSETQ. CDR3 nucleotide sequence: TGCGCCAGCAGCCCAGACGGAGTATCCTACGAGCAGTACTTC. It is translated as CASSPDGVSYEQYF.

V gene TRBV30 combines with J gene TRBJ2-1; 8 positions agree with TRBD2. In germline, CDR1 is GTSNPN, CDR2 SVGIG (reference sequence). V was pared by 3 bases and J by 0 bases, with 4 bases of the junction left unmatched. CDR3 length equals 15 residues. The CDR3 DNA reads as TGTGCCTGGAGCCGGGGGGGGACCTCCTACAATGAGCAGTTCTTC. Amino acid sequence: CAWSRGGTSYNEQFF.

This clone was observed a single time. The CDR3 DNA reads TGTGCCAGCAGCTTGAGAACAGGGGGCTATCAGCCCCAGCATTTT. Encoded protein: CASSLRTGGYQPQHF. The gene calls are TRBV7-8 and TRBJ1-5, with 9 bases fitting TRBD1. The CDR3 has 15 residues. V shed 3 bases, J shed 5 bases, and the junction held 5 bases outside the gene matches. Germline V lookup: CDR1 SGHVS, CDR2 FQNEAQ.

In its sample, this clone was seen a few times. The rearrangement uses TRBV12-3 or TRBV12-4 and TRBJ1-1; unclear D gene. Trimming cost V 3 bases and J 7 bases, with 9 bases left between them. The CDR3 spans 12 residues. CDR3 in amino acids: CASSFGDGEAFF. Here the CDR3 DNA reads TGTGCCAGCAGTTTCGGGGATGGTGAAGCTTTCTTT.

This clone rates as medium-sized. The rearrangement links TRBV29-1 to TRBJ1-5; TRBD1 is a possible D gene (5 bases). The V end was cut by 6 bases, the J end by 5 bases, with 14 bases between. CDR3 length equals 13 residues. CDR1 and CDR2 from the germline V gene are SQVTM and ANQGSEA. CDR3 bases: TGCAGCGTCGGTTTAGGGGTGGATCAGCCCCAGCATTTT. Translating it yields CSVGLGVDQPQHF.

J is TRBJ1-4 and V is TRBV2; D not certain. Trimming shortened V by 6 bases and J by 2 bases, and 10 bases separated the two germline ends. There are 14 residues in the CDR3. Germline lookup yields CDR1 SNHLY and CDR2 FYNNEI. The CDR3 DNA sequence: TGTGCCAGCAGGACTTTCCGGACTAATGAAAAACTGTTTTTT. It is translated as CASRTFRTNEKLFF.

The V and J genes are TRBV3-1 (or the pseudogene TRBV3-2) and TRBJ1-2; a possible D gene is TRBD1 (6 bases). Trimming removed 3 bases from V and 2 bases from J, with 13 bases in between. CDR3 size: 15 residues. Germline loops: CDR1 LGHDT, CDR2 YNNKEL (reference sequence). CDR3 DNA: TGTGCCAGCAGCCAGAGTTCGACAGGCAACTATGGCTACACCTTC. It codes for CASSQSSTGNYGYTF.

The V call is TRBV9, the J call TRBJ2-1; TRBD2 aligns across 7 bases. Trimming removed 3 bases from V and 10 bases from J; junction bases left unmatched: 16. Germline V CDR1 and CDR2: SGDLS, YYNGEE. The CDR3 has 16 amino acids. The CDR3, as DNA: TGTGCCAGCAGCGACGACTCCGGACTAGAGGTAGAGGAGCAGTTCTTC. It encodes CASSDDSGLEVEEQFF.

V and J are TRBV5-1 and TRBJ1-3; no clear D. Germline V CDR1 and CDR2: SGHRS, YFSETQ. V lost 4 bases and J 4 bases, leaving 15 bases between the germline ends. The CDR3 is made up of 15 amino acids. The CDR3 DNA sequence: TGCGCCAGCAGCCCCCTCTCCTCTGCGGGAAACACCATATATTTT. This codes for CASSPLSSAGNTIYF. The entire variable domain, with the rest obtained from reference TRBV5-1 and TRBJ1-3, is as follows: KAGVTQTPRYLIKTRGQQVTLSCSPISGHRSVSWYQQTPGQGLQFLFEYFSETQRNKGNFPGRFSGRQFSNSRSEMNVSTLELGDSALYLCASSPLSSAGNTIYFGEGSWLTVV.

J is TRBJ1-2 and V is TRBV6-5; no definite D call. V was pared by 8 bases and J by 8 bases, with 12 bases between. The CDR3 length is 11 residues. Germline V gene data show CDR1 as MNHEY and CDR2 as SVGAGI. The DNA for the CDR3 is TGTGCCAGCTCGGGCGAGGGAGGCTACACCTTC. Amino acid sequence: CASSGEGGYTF.

This chain joins TRBV5-1 and TRBJ2-2; 7 nucleotides line up with TRBD2. Unmatched junction bases numbered 7, after V lost 3 bases and J lost 5 bases. Germline V CDR1 and CDR2: SGHRS, YFSETQ. This CDR3 contains 15 residues. CDR3 sequence (DNA): TGCGCCAGCAGCTGGGACTACGCGGGTACCGGGGAGCTGTTTTTT. Translated: CASSWDYAGTGELFF.

This clone was seen just once. The chain combines TRBV2 with TRBJ2-6, with TRBD1 as a possible D gene (6 bases). V was trimmed by 5 bases and J by 0 bases, leaving 14 bases between them. The CDR3 covers 17 residues. Germline assignment: CDR1 SNHLY and CDR2 FYNNEI. CDR3 in amino acids: CASSPGTRSSGANVLTF. In DNA, the CDR3 is TGTGCCAGCAGTCCCGGGACACGAAGCTCTGGGGCCAACGTCCTGACTTTC.

This rearrangement joins TRBV5-6 to TRBJ2-5; D perhaps matches TRBD2 (6 bases). Germline lookup yields CDR1 SGHDT and CDR2 YYEEEE. Trimming shortened V by 6 bases and J by 5 bases, and 11 bases separated the two germline ends. The CDR3 is made up of 12 amino acids. CDR3 protein: CASNGLSETQYF. The DNA of the CDR3 is TGTGCCAGCAACGGACTATCCGAGACCCAGTACTTC.

V is TRBV28 and J is TRBJ2-6; 9 nucleotides align to TRBD1. V dropped 2 bases and J dropped 14; count of bases not matched to a gene: 7. The CDR3 has 14 residues. The germline gives CDR1 MDHEN, CDR2 SYDVKM. CDR3 in amino acids: CASSLMGQGRFLTF. CDR3 DNA: TGTGCCAGCAGTTTAATGGGACAGGGTCGCTTCCTGACTTTC.